The 22 T cell receptor beta chains below were found in one sample sequenced in a study of blood T cell repertoires in COVID-19. Assay: immunoSEQ multiplex PCR; the TCRdb copy retains only in-frame clones and omits some. The sample yields some 110,000 clones, around 86% seen once. Sequences were obtained from peripheral blood. These receptors came from a middle-aged man with acute or convalescent COVID-19.

This rearrangement joins TRBV6-1 to TRBJ1-6; TRBD1 might be the D (5 bases). Deletions cut 3 bases from V and 8 bases from J, with 11 bases between. Looked up from germline, CDR1 is MNHNS and CDR2 is SASEGT. This CDR3 has 14 residues. CDR3 sequence (DNA): TGTGCCAGCAGTGACAGGGTGAAGGATTCACCCCTCCACTTT. It yields the protein CASSDRVKDSPLHF.

In DNA form, the CDR3 reads TGTGCCTGGAGCTCCCTCCTCCTACGGGACAATGAGCAGTTCTTC. This gives the protein CAWSSLLLRDNEQFF. This chain connects TRBV30 to TRBJ2-1; D remains unclear. Germline V lookup: CDR1 GTSNPN, CDR2 SVGIG (reference sequence). This CDR3 contains 15 residues. Trimming shortened V by 3 bases and J by 5 bases, and 17 bases separated the two germline ends.

The CDR3 loop reads CASNSPGMNTEAFF. CDR3 in DNA: TGTGCCAGCAATTCGCCAGGTATGAACACTGAAGCTTTCTTT. J is TRBJ1-1 and V is TRBV6-5, with unresolved D. Looked up from germline, CDR1 is MNHEY and CDR2 is SVGAGI. CDR3 size: 14 residues. Trimming cost V 7 bases and J 0 bases, with 12 bases left between them.

The rearrangement joins TRBV5-8 to TRBJ2-3; a possible D gene is TRBD1 (5 bases). V lost 3 bases, J lost 1 base, and 15 bases lay in between. Germline assignment: CDR1 SGHTS and CDR2 YDEGEE. The CDR3 is 16 residues long. The CDR3 is CASSSWVGRGTDTQYF. DNA of the CDR3: TGTGCCAGCAGCTCTTGGGTGGGCAGGGGCACAGATACGCAGTATTTT.

The chain couples TRBV5-1 to TRBJ2-1; 7 positions agree with TRBD2. This CDR3 region has 15 residues. Germline V CDR1 and CDR2: SGHRS, YFSETQ. Unmatched junction bases numbered 5, after V lost 3 bases and J lost 2 bases. CDR3 nucleotide sequence: TGCGCCAGCAGCTATCGGCTAGCGGCCTACAATGAGCAGTTCTTC. This sequence encodes CASSYRLAAYNEQFF.

This clone was detected only a few times. The genes are TRBV6-5 and TRBJ1-1; the D is unclear. V lost 0 bases, J lost 3 bases, and 8 bases lay in between. CDR1 is MNHEY and CDR2 is SVGAGI in the germline V gene. The CDR3 sequence is 14 residues long. CDR3 loop: CASSYSGGYTEAFF. The CDR3 DNA follows: TGTGCCAGCAGTTACTCTGGCGGGTACACTGAAGCTTTCTTT.

The J gene is TRBJ2-5, the V gene TRBV12-5; tentative D call: TRBD2 (6 bases). Per the germline V gene, CDR1 is LGHNT and CDR2 is FRNRAP. Trimming cost V 0 bases and J 7 bases, with 9 bases left between them. The CDR3 totals 13 residues. CDR3 region: CASGLVGGGTQYF. CDR3 nucleotides: TGTGCTAGTGGTTTGGTGGGGGGAGGGACCCAGTACTTC.

This chain uses TRBV12-3 or TRBV12-4 with TRBJ2-3, with a tentative D call TRBD2 (5 bases). The CDR3 has 13 amino acids. Trimming cost V 5 bases and J 2 bases, with 8 bases left between them. CDR3 loop: CASSVRDTDTQYF. Written as DNA, the CDR3 is TGTGCCAGCAGTGTCCGGGACACAGATACGCAGTATTTT.

This clone came up a few times. The V and J genes are TRBV28 and TRBJ1-5; D is uncertain. Trimming shortened V by 7 bases and J by 0 bases, and 10 bases separated the two germline ends. CDR1 MDHEN and CDR2 SYDVKM come from the germline V gene. The CDR3 sequence is 14 residues long. The CDR3, as DNA: TGTGCCAGCACCTACCCCTATAGCAATCAGCCCCAGCATTTT. As protein: CASTYPYSNQPQHF.

This clone was seen just once. The V and J genes are TRBV7-2 and TRBJ1-3, with 10 bases lining up with TRBD1. CDR1 and CDR2 from the germline V gene are SGHTA and FQGNSA. This CDR3 comprises 17 residues. V shed 4 bases, J shed 4 bases, and the junction held 10 bases outside the gene matches. The CDR3 DNA sequence: TGTGCCAGCAGCTCCATGGACAGGGGGGTTTACGGAAACACCATATATTTT. It yields the protein CASSSMDRGVYGNTIYF.

This clone turned up a few times. The chain employs TRBV7-2 and TRBJ2-7; a possible D gene is TRBD1 (5 bases). Per germline, CDR1 SGHTA and CDR2 FQGNSA. The CDR3 has 14 amino acids. Trimming took 5 bases from V and 2 from J, leaving 13 bases between them. CDR3 loop: CASSVQVPTYEQYF. CDR3 in DNA: TGTGCCAGCAGCGTACAGGTCCCTACCTACGAGCAGTACTTC.

The genes are TRBV24-1 and TRBJ2-1; TRBD1 agrees at 9 bases. The V gene end was trimmed by 3 bases and the J gene end by 8 bases; junction bases not matched to a gene: 16. Germline assignment: CDR1 KGHDR and CDR2 SFDVKD. This CDR3 has 18 amino acids. The CDR3 sequence: CATSDNSYRDRVLDEQFF. CDR3 bases: TGTGCCACCAGTGATAACTCCTACCGGGACAGGGTTCTTGATGAGCAGTTCTTC.

The chain has TRBV5-6 and TRBJ1-3; possible D gene TRBD1, 6 bases. The germline CDR1 and CDR2 sequences are SGHDT and YYEEEE. Trimming took 0 bases from V and 8 from J, leaving 9 bases between them. This CDR3 contains 13 residues. CDR3 coding DNA: TGTGCCAGCAGCTTGGACAGGGTGGACACCATATATTTT. As protein: CASSLDRVDTIYF.

The rearrangement uses TRBV25-1 and TRBJ2-5, with a possible D match to TRBD2 (6 bases). Per germline, CDR1 MGHDK and CDR2 SYGVNS. The V end lost 2 bases, the J end lost 5 bases, and 18 bases lay between the germline ends. The CDR3 is 16 amino acids. Here the CDR3 DNA reads TGTGCCAGCAGTGAAGGGAGGAGGGGCGCGGGGGAGACCCAGTACTTC. The encoded protein is CASSEGRRGAGETQYF.

The chain employs TRBV19 and TRBJ1-5; the D gene is possibly TRBD1 (5 bases). The CDR3 is 16 residues long. The V gene lost 6 bases and the J gene lost 7 bases, with 22 bases spanning the gap. Germline V lookup: CDR1 LNHDA, CDR2 SQIVND (reference sequence). The CDR3 nucleotides are TGTGCCAGTAGCATAAGGGGAGGGGAAGGAAAGCAGCCCCAGCATTTT. This gives the protein CASSIRGGEGKQPQHF.

The V gene is TRBV18, the J gene TRBJ1-2; D may be TRBD1 (6 bases). V was cut by 4 bases and J by 4 bases, with 7 bases left in between. The germline V gene has CDR1 KGHSH and CDR2 LQKENI. This CDR3 has 12 amino acids. DNA for the CDR3: TGTGCCAGCTCACAACAGGGCTATGGCTACACCTTC. Translation: CASSQQGYGYTF.

The V gene is TRBV10-3, the J gene TRBJ2-2; the match to TRBD1 covers 8 bases. Germline CDR1 and CDR2: ENHRY and SYGVKD. The junction had 10 bases not matched to a gene; V was cut back by 7 bases and J by 6 bases. The CDR3 consists of 15 residues. The CDR3 coding sequence is TGTGCCATCAACGAGGACAGGGAGACAGCCGGGGAGCTGTTTTTT. Amino acids: CAINEDRETAGELFF.

This clone was seen a few times. For the CDR3, the DNA is TGTGCCTGGGTATTCAACACTGAAGCTTTCTTT. Amino acids: CAWVFNTEAFF. The chain employs TRBV30 and TRBJ1-1; no reliable D call. Per germline, CDR1 GTSNPN and CDR2 SVGIG (reference sequence). V lost 5 bases and J 2 bases, leaving 6 bases between the germline ends. The CDR3 loop spans 11 amino acids. Variable domain in full (rest from reference TRBV30 and TRBJ1-1): SQTIHQWPATLVQPVGSPLSLECTVEGTSNPNLYWYRQAAGRGLQLLFYSVGIGQISSEVPQNLSASRPQDRQFILSSKKLLLSDSGFYLCAWVFNTEAFFGQGTRLTVV.

The chain recombines TRBV4-1 with TRBJ2-2, with a possible D match to TRBD2 (6 bases). Trimming removed 0 bases at V and 5 bases at J, with 13 bases between. CDR1 and CDR2 (germline): MGHRA, YSYEKL. The CDR3 sequence is 16 residues long. The CDR3: CASSQEVGGDTGELFF. CDR3 nucleotides: TGCGCCAGCAGCCAAGAAGTCGGGGGAGATACCGGGGAGCTGTTTTTT.

The chain couples TRBV10-2 to TRBJ2-5; 11 bases map to TRBD1. Germline assignment: CDR1 WSHSY and CDR2 SAAADI. This CDR3 is built from 15 residues. V shed 3 bases and J 5 bases; nucleotides not matched to a gene: 5. The CDR3 is CASSDGTGGIETQYF. In nucleotides, the CDR3 is TGCGCCAGCAGTGACGGGACAGGGGGTATTGAGACCCAGTACTTC.

This chain connects TRBV6-5 to TRBJ1-6; 9 bases line up with TRBD1. Trimming cost V 6 bases and J 7 bases; bases outside gene matches: 4. Germline V lookup: CDR1 MNHEY, CDR2 SVGAGI. This CDR3 is built from 14 residues. The DNA for the CDR3 is TGTGCCAGCAGGGGGACAGGGAAGAATTCACCCCTCCACTTT. This encodes CASRGTGKNSPLHF.

The rearrangement links TRBV3-1 (or the pseudogene TRBV3-2) to TRBJ1-5; TRBD1 might be the D (6 bases). The CDR3 covers 16 residues. Deletions cut 1 base from V and 6 bases from J, with 16 bases between. Germline CDR1 reads LGHDT; CDR2 reads YNNKEL (reference sequence). CDR3 loop: CASSQANAGASQPQHF. In DNA, the CDR3 is TGTGCCAGCAGCCAAGCCAACGCGGGGGCAAGTCAGCCCCAGCATTTT.